Following are 26 T cell receptor beta chains from one sample sequenced in a study of T cells in women clearing cervical HPV infection. Using immunoSEQ multiplex PCR, the repertoire was profiled, and TCRdb retains in-frame clones only, with some absent. This sample's table reports about 34,000 clones. Material for sequencing was blood buffy coat. All receptors come from a woman between 18 and 75 years old with a cervical HPV16 infection that either progressed to CIN3+ or cleared (not recorded which).

About this clone: The read is 3 residues too short to cover the CDR3 end, so that end is filled in from the germline J gene. This chain joins TRBV7-8 and TRBJ1-2; 7 bases line up with TRBD1. Per germline, CDR1 SGHVS and CDR2 FQNEAQ. This CDR3 is built from 14 residues. The CDR3 reads CASSPWDSLYDYTF. Incomplete CDR3 DNA: TGTGCCAGCAGCCCTTGGGACAGCCTCTACGAC.

As concerns this clone: Other DNA sequences of this sample code for an identical CDR3. CDR3 DNA, as far as it was read: TGTGCCAGCAGTTTAGCGGGGGGCTCCTACAATGAG. Translating it yields CASSLAGGSYNE. The full CDR3 protein reads CASSLAGGSYNEQFF. This chain links TRBV12-3 or TRBV12-4 with TRBJ2-1; D is perhaps TRBD2 (6 bases). The CDR3 is cut off 3 residues early in the read; its end comes from the germline J gene. The germline V and J ends were trimmed by 0 bases and 0 bases, with 6 bases remaining between them. The CDR3 length is 15 residues.

Concerning this clone itself: With the read ending 3 residues before the CDR3 end, the germline J gene is used to fill in that end. The rearrangement joins TRBV10-1 to TRBJ2-5; a weak D match, TRBD2 (5 bases). The CDR3 extends over 14 amino acids. V dropped 0 bases and J dropped 1 base, with 6 bases sitting between them. CDR1 and CDR2 (germline): WNHNN, SYGVQD (reference sequence). The CDR3 region is CASSESRAQETQYF. Partial CDR3 DNA: TGCGCCAGCAGTGAGTCGAGGGCCCAAGAGACC.

A word on this clone: The read ends 3 residues before the CDR3 terminus; that terminus is restored from the germline J gene. The chain employs TRBV20-1 and TRBJ2-5, with 7 bases aligning to TRBD1. The V gene end was trimmed by 2 bases and the J gene end by 5 bases; junction bases not matched to a gene: 8. The CDR3 runs 14 residues. Germline V CDR1 and CDR2: DFQATT, SNEGSKA (reference sequence). Here the CDR3 reads CSARPLGTAETQYF. The part of the CDR3 DNA that was read is TGCAGTGCTAGACCCCTCGGGACAGCTGAGACC.

Notes on this clone: Coverage ceases 3 residues before the CDR3 finishes, and the germline J gene fills in the end. This chain connects TRBV5-8 to TRBJ2-2; D may be TRBD1 (5 bases). The germline CDR1 and CDR2 sequences are SGHTS and YDEGEE. This CDR3 comprises 13 residues. CDR3 residues: CASSLGRGEKLFF. CDR3 bases read: TGTGCCAGCAGCTTGGGAAGGGGTGAAAAG.

Note on this clone: The read falls 3 residues short of the CDR3 end, and the missing part is taken from the germline J gene. The V and J genes are TRBV29-1 and TRBJ2-2, with 9 bases fitting TRBD1. The CDR3 loop spans 12 amino acids. In germline, CDR1 is SQVTM, CDR2 ANQGSEA. The CDR3 sequence: CSVGTGREKLFF. The CDR3 DNA, read in part, is TGCAGCGTGGGGACAGGGAGGGAAAAG.

As regards this clone: From the germline J gene comes the end of the CDR3, since the read stops 3 residues before it. The chain recombines TRBV20-1 with TRBJ1-4; D is ambiguous. Germline lookup yields CDR1 DFQATT and CDR2 SNEGSKA (reference sequence). Trimming took off 3 bases at V and 6 bases at J, with 17 bases between the two ends. The CDR3 has 15 amino acids. The CDR3 bases that were read are TGCAGTGCTAGGCCTTCGGGGTTTATAGATGAAAAA. This encodes CSARPSGFIDEK. The whole CDR3 reads CSARPSGFIDEKLFF.

Details on this clone: The read halts 3 residues ahead of the CDR3 end, with the missing end drawn from the germline J gene. This chain uses TRBV19 with TRBJ2-3; 8 nucleotides line up with TRBD1. The V gene's germline CDR1 is LNHDA and CDR2 SQIVND (reference sequence). The CDR3 consists of 15 residues. CDR3 loop: CASSPTGVVSETQYF. The covered CDR3 bases are TGTGCCAGTAGCCCGACAGGGGTAGTTTCGGAGACG.

Comments on this clone: The CDR3 end lies 3 residues beyond the end of the read and is filled in from the germline J gene. This rearrangement joins TRBV10-2 to TRBJ2-5; 15 positions match TRBD2. This CDR3 is built from 14 residues. V dropped 11 bases and J dropped 4; count of bases not matched to a gene: 5. Germline V gene data show CDR1 as WSHSY and CDR2 as SAAADI. The CDR3 here is CAVRTSGGGETQYF. CDR3 DNA (partial): TGCGCCGTCAGGACTAGCGGGGGGGGAGAGACC.

On this clone: The sequence runs out 3 residues before the end of the CDR3; the remainder is reconstructed from the germline J gene. The V call is TRBV18, the J call TRBJ1-2; possibly TRBD1 for D (6 bases). Deletions cut 3 bases from V and 1 base from J, with 12 bases between. The CDR3 totals 15 residues. Germline lookup yields CDR1 KGHSH and CDR2 LQKENI. The CDR3 reads CASSPFGDNNYGYTF. The CDR3 DNA, read in part, is TGTGCCAGCTCACCTTTCGGGGACAATAACTATGGC.

Turning to this clone: The DNA ends 3 residues before the CDR3 does, and the rest of the CDR3 is filled in from the germline J gene. This chain connects TRBV19 to TRBJ1-5, with D unresolved. CDR1 is LNHDA and CDR2 is SQIVND in the germline V gene (reference sequence). The CDR3 length is 13 residues. Trimming pared 4 bases from V and 2 bases from J, leaving 6 bases between. The CDR3: CASSSRGNQPQHF. Partial CDR3 DNA: TGTGCCAGTAGTAGTCGGGGCAATCAGCCC.

Comment on this clone: The read gets to within 3 residues of the CDR3 end, and the germline J gene fills in the rest. V is TRBV12-3 or TRBV12-4 and J is TRBJ1-6; D is unresolved. This CDR3 has 14 residues. V lost 4 bases, J lost 6 bases, and 10 bases lay in between. CDR3 sequence reads: CASSSLTLNSPLHF. The DNA read from the CDR3 is TGTGCCAGCAGTTCCTTGACTCTTAATTCACCC.

Concerning this clone itself: The read ends 3 residues before the CDR3 terminus; that terminus is restored from the germline J gene. This chain links TRBV5-1 with TRBJ2-5, with D possibly TRBD2 on 6 matching bases. Germline V gene lookup returns CDR1 SGHRS and CDR2 YFSETQ. This CDR3 is built from 14 residues. V was trimmed by 1 base and J by 3 bases, leaving 10 bases between them. Partial CDR3 DNA: TGCGCCAGCAGCTTGTCCCCTAGCGAAGAGACC. The encoded protein is CASSLSPSEET. The entire CDR3 protein is CASSLSPSEETQYF.

In the case of this clone: The observed sequence ends 3 residues before the CDR3 terminus, with the missing tail filled in from the germline J gene. The J gene is TRBJ2-1, the V gene TRBV13, with a possible D match to TRBD2 (7 bases). Germline V gives CDR1 PRHDT, CDR2 FYEKMQ (reference sequence). The CDR3 is made up of 15 amino acids. Trimming stripped 2 bases from V and 4 bases from J, with 12 bases between. The sequenced CDR3 bases are TGTGCCAGCAGCTTACAGGGAGGGGGATACAATGAG. Amino acids: CASSLQGGGYNE. The full CDR3 is CASSLQGGGYNEQFF.

On this clone: The read gets to within 3 residues of the CDR3 end, and the germline J gene fills in the rest. The rearrangement uses TRBV10-1 and TRBJ2-3; D perhaps matches TRBD2 (5 bases). CDR3 length: 15 amino acids. The V end was cut by 11 bases, the J end by 0 bases, with 18 bases between. Per the germline V gene, CDR1 is WNHNN and CDR2 is SYGVQD (reference sequence). The sequenced CDR3 bases are TGCGCCTTCAATCCGGGGTCCGCTAGCACAGATACG. Protein: CAFNPGSASTDT. The entire CDR3 protein reads CAFNPGSASTDTQYF.

A word on this clone: The read stops 3 residues short of the end of the CDR3; the missing end is completed from the germline J gene. The V call is TRBV18, the J call TRBJ1-2; 8 bases align to TRBD1. In germline, CDR1 is KGHSH, CDR2 LQKENI. With V trimmed by 6 bases and J by 2 bases, 2 bases remained unmatched. This CDR3 spans 13 amino acids. The CDR3 loop reads CASSTGGNYGYTF. CDR3 bases read: TGTGCCAGCTCCACAGGGGGAAACTATGGC.

With regard to this clone: The read ends 3 residues early relative to the CDR3; the germline J gene fills the gap. V is TRBV6-2 or TRBV6-3 and J is TRBJ2-3; 8 bases are a match to TRBD1. Per the germline V gene, CDR1 is MNHEY and CDR2 is SVGEGT. The CDR3 length is 15 residues. The CDR3 protein is CASSPYRGNNQPQYF. Partial CDR3 DNA: TGTGCCAGCAGTCCCTACAGGGGGAACAATCAGCCG.

The CDR3 loop reads CASSLGKGASNSPLHF. The covered CDR3 bases are TGCGCCAGCAGCTTGGGAAAAGGGGCGAGTAATTCACCC. V gene TRBV5-1 combines with J gene TRBJ1-6, with D perhaps matching TRBD1 (5 bases). The read terminates 3 residues before the CDR3 end, so the remaining end is supplied by the germline J gene. This CDR3 spans 16 amino acids. Germline V lookup: CDR1 SGHRS, CDR2 YFSETQ. V lost 0 bases and J lost 6, with 13 bases in between.

Comment on this clone: Read sequence stops 3 residues before the CDR3 end, and the germline J gene provides the missing end. The V call is TRBV20-1, the J call TRBJ2-3, with 10 bases aligning to TRBD1. This CDR3 region has 12 residues. Germline values: CDR1 DFQATT, CDR2 SNEGSKA (reference sequence). The DNA read from the CDR3 is TGCAGTGCTGACAGGGGGCAGGAGACG. It codes for CSADRGQET. From start to end, the CDR3 is CSADRGQETQYF.

About this clone itself: The CDR3 end falls 3 residues outside the read, so it is completed with the germline J gene. The chain carries TRBV6-1 and TRBJ2-2; possibly TRBD1 for D (6 bases). Trimming stripped 3 bases from V and 0 bases from J, with 8 bases between. In germline, CDR1 is MNHNS, CDR2 SASEGT. This CDR3 contains 15 residues. The CDR3 loop is CASSETGANTGELFF. The DNA read from the CDR3 is TGTGCCAGCAGTGAGACAGGCGCGAACACCGGGGAG.

Of note for this clone: The read is 3 residues too short to cover the CDR3 end, so that end is filled in from the germline J gene. The chain couples TRBV6-1 to TRBJ2-2, with D perhaps TRBD2 (6 bases). This CDR3 has 19 residues. CDR1 and CDR2 from the germline V gene are MNHNS and SASEGT. CDR3 in amino acids: CASSEYSLSGENYNSPLFF. CDR3 DNA (partial): TGTGCCAGCAGCGAATATTCCCTTTCGGGGGAAAATTATAATTCACCG.

Concerning this clone itself: Read sequence stops 3 residues before the CDR3 end, and the germline J gene provides the missing end. V and J are TRBV20-1 and TRBJ2-1, with 8 bases aligning to TRBD2. Germline assignment: CDR1 DFQATT and CDR2 SNEGSKA (reference sequence). The V segment lost 6 bases and the J segment 6 bases; nucleotides outside the gene matches: 10. The CDR3 is 14 residues long. CDR3 bases read: TGCAGTGCCCGAGTTACGCGGGGGGCCAATGAG. Its translation: CSARVTRGANE. The full CDR3 protein is CSARVTRGANEQFF.

CDR3 DNA, as far as it was read: TGCGCCAGCAGCAGCCGCCGGACTAGCGGGGGCGGGGAGACC. It yields the protein CASSSRRTSGGGET. The CDR3, in full, reads CASSSRRTSGGGETQYF. The rearrangement uses TRBV5-1 and TRBJ2-5, with 13 positions matching TRBD2. The missing CDR3 end, 3 residues past where the read stops, is filled in from the germline J gene. The CDR3 consists of 17 residues. The ends lost 4 bases at V and 5 bases at J; junction bases unmatched: 11. The V gene's germline CDR1 is SGHRS and CDR2 YFSETQ. The variable domain in full, with the rest retrieved from reference TRBV5-1 and TRBJ2-5, is KAGVTQTPRYLIKTRGQQVTLSCSPISGHRSVSWYQQTPGQGLQFLFEYFSETQRNKGNFPGRFSGRQFSNSRSEMNVSTLELGDSALYLCASSSRRTSGGGETQYFGPGTRLLVL.

To note about this clone: The CDR3 end falls 3 residues outside the read, so it is completed with the germline J gene. The genes are TRBV2 and TRBJ1-4; TRBD1 matches 7 bases. The length of the CDR3 is 15 residues. Looked up from germline, CDR1 is SNHLY and CDR2 is FYNNEI. The CDR3 protein is CASIPDRARNSPLFF. CDR3 bases read: TGTGCCAGCATTCCTGACAGGGCTAGAAATTCACCA.

To note about this clone: The sequenced fragment ends 3 residues before the CDR3 boundary, so the rest is inferred from the germline J gene. The rearrangement uses TRBV2 and TRBJ1-2, with D perhaps matching TRBD1 (6 bases). CDR1 is SNHLY, CDR2 FYNNEI, per germline. CDR3 size: 13 residues. The part of the CDR3 DNA that was read is TGTGCCAGCAGTGTGGGGGCCGACTACGAC. This translates into CASSVGADYD. The entire CDR3 protein is CASSVGADYDYTF. Variable domain in full (rest from reference TRBV2 and TRBJ1-2): EPEVTQTPSHQVTQMGQEVILRCVPISNHLYFYWYRQILGQKVEFLVSFYNNEISEKSEIFDDQFSVERPDGSNFTLKIRSTKLEDSAMYFCASSVGADYDYTFGSGTRLTVV.

A remark on this clone: The read is 3 residues too short to cover the CDR3 end, so that end is filled in from the germline J gene. The V gene is TRBV12-3 or TRBV12-4, the J gene TRBJ2-1; a possible D gene is TRBD1 (5 bases). The CDR3 runs to 15 residues. V was clipped by 6 bases and J by 5 bases, with 17 bases between them. The CDR3 is CASSPDGGADNEQFF. Partial CDR3 DNA: TGTGCCAGCAGCCCCGATGGTGGGGCAGACAATGAG.